A selection of T cell receptor beta chains follows, all from one sample in a study of post-analysis software for immune sequencing data. TCRdb re-called the PCR reads through MiXCR, storing one row per CDR3 protein. The table shows about 620,000 distinct CDR3 sequences, with roughly 40% occurring only once. Sequencing was carried out using blood. The receptors here all came from a girl aged 10 to 17 with multiple sclerosis. The CDR3 runs from the conserved cysteine through the conserved F or W. A clone size is listed for some rows: how often the clone was seen (once, few, many), or a class if it is expanded.

J gene | V gene | clone size | CDR3 protein
TRBJ2-7 | TRBV6-6 | few | CASSVPGQGAVEQYF
TRBJ2-5 | TRBV12-3/TRBV12-4 | NA | CASSPVVTQETQYF
TRBJ1-1 | TRBV6-6 | NA | CASSYSDREFEAFF
TRBJ1-4 | TRBV7-9 | NA | CASSYGQGVATNEKLFF
TRBJ2-7 | TRBV20-1 | NA | CSAHSAGISYEQYF
TRBJ2-5 | TRBV7-2 | NA | CASSFPDREETQYF
TRBJ1-2 | TRBV12-3/TRBV12-4 | NA | CASSLEGPINYGYTF
TRBJ1-2 | TRBV6-1 | NA | CASIIHGKEIHGYTF
TRBJ2-5 | TRBV6-5 | few | CASSYGLAGVVSQETQYF
TRBJ1-2 | TRBV19 | few | CASSPPPAGDYGYTF
TRBJ2-5 | TRBV5-1 | NA | CASSPGTSGSKFSETQYF
TRBJ2-7 | TRBV6-5 | NA | CASSYYGGTEYEQYF
TRBJ1-6 | TRBV6-5 | NA | CASRSGNSPLHF
TRBJ2-1 | TRBV10-1 | few | CASSETASGSNEQFF
TRBJ2-1 | TRBV10-2 | NA | CASMWSSGSRWDEQFF
TRBJ2-7 | TRBV6-5 | NA | CASSRDLLQYF
TRBJ2-7 | TRBV6-5 | few | CASSYGTDVYEQYF
NA | TRBV29-1 | NA | CSVEDGGSDNEQYF
TRBJ2-5 | TRBV7-9 | few | CASSMGTGALQETQYF
TRBJ2-7 | TRBV12-3/TRBV12-4 | NA | CASSLSTPYEQYF
TRBJ2-1 | TRBV7-9 | NA | CASSLQLAGGYNEQFF
TRBJ2-3 | TRBV5-1 | NA | CASSFFGGPDTQYF
TRBJ2-7 | TRBV29-1 | NA | CSVARDRGDYEQYF
TRBJ1-2 | TRBV7-9 | NA | CASSMGAGPGYGYTF
TRBJ2-5 | TRBV12-3/TRBV12-4 | NA | CASSLRGLQETQYF
TRBJ2-7 | TRBV3-1 | NA | CASSHLLRDPYEQYF
TRBJ2-5 | TRBV28 | NA | CASSYSPPGQEFQTQYF
TRBJ2-3 | TRBV7-2 | NA | CASSRGKQDTQYF
TRBJ2-1 | TRBV20-1 | NA | CSTSSEQFF
TRBJ2-7 | TRBV7-2 | few | CASRDPGTSGREYEQYF
TRBJ2-7 | TRBV12-3/TRBV12-4 | few | CASSLRGGYGYSYEQYF